This entry lists 17 T cell receptor beta chains sequenced from one sample in a study of cytomegalovirus exposure and HLA in healthy donors. Produced via immunoSEQ multiplex PCR; TCRdb's table is partial and in-frame only. The sample yields 70,000 or so clones, around 94% seen once. The sequenced sample was PBMCs. The receptors come from a man in his late teens or twenties in good health and CMV-seropositive.

The chain links TRBV5-4 to TRBJ2-7; 7 nucleotides agree with TRBD1. The CDR3 consists of 13 residues. The V gene's germline CDR1 is SGHNT and CDR2 YYREEE (reference sequence). V shed 2 bases and J 6 bases; nucleotides not matched to a gene: 5. CDR3 sequence: CASSFTTGAEQYF. The CDR3 region has the DNA TGTGCCAGCAGCTTTACCACAGGGGCCGAGCAGTACTTC.

This sequence joins TRBV10-3 and TRBJ2-7; 9 nucleotides line up with TRBD1. V shed 5 bases and J 3 bases; nucleotides not matched to a gene: 5. The CDR3 has 14 residues. Germline V lookup: CDR1 ENHRY, CDR2 SYGVKD. CDR3 DNA sequence: TGTGCCATCAGTCGGGACAGGGCTGGCTACGAGCAGTACTTC. It is translated as CAISRDRAGYEQYF.

The genes are TRBV18 and TRBJ2-5; 13 bases map to TRBD2. Losses at the gene ends were 3 bases for V and 2 bases for J; bases not matched to a gene: 3. This CDR3 has 16 residues. CDR1 is KGHSH and CDR2 is LQKENI in the germline V gene. The CDR3 region is CASSPAGLAGQETQYF. In nucleotides, the CDR3 is TGTGCCAGCTCACCGGCGGGACTAGCGGGACAAGAGACCCAGTACTTC. The entire variable domain, with the rest obtained from reference TRBV18 and TRBJ2-5, is as follows: NAGVMQNPRHLVRRRGQEARLRCSPMKGHSHVYWYRQLPEEGLKFMVYLQKENIIDESGMPKERFSAEFPKEGPSILRIQQVVRGDSAAYFCASSPAGLAGQETQYFGPGTRLLVL.

The gene calls are TRBV9 and TRBJ1-1; the D gene is possibly TRBD1 (5 bases). Germline-derived CDR1 and CDR2 are SGDLS and YYNGEE. Deletions cut 6 bases from V and 5 bases from J, with 20 bases between. This CDR3 has 15 residues. The CDR3 sequence: CASTTSVGGKTEAFF. The CDR3 coding sequence is TGTGCCAGCACCACCTCGGTGGGGGGGAAGACTGAAGCTTTCTTT.

This rearrangement joins TRBV30 to TRBJ2-5, with 10 bases fitting TRBD1. This CDR3 spans 15 amino acids. With V trimmed by 1 base and J by 4 bases, 6 bases remained unmatched. The germline V gene has CDR1 GTSNPN and CDR2 SVGIG (reference sequence). The CDR3 DNA follows: TGTGCCTGGAGTGAGACAGGGGGCGCGGGAGAGACCCAGTACTTC. Amino acids: CAWSETGGAGETQYF.

J is TRBJ2-5 and V is TRBV5-4, with D possibly being TRBD2 (6 bases). The germline V and J ends were trimmed by 0 bases and 5 bases, with 11 bases remaining between them. CDR1 SGHNT and CDR2 YYREEE come from the germline V gene (reference sequence). The CDR3 is 14 amino acids. The CDR3 DNA reads TGTGCCAGCAGCTTGGGAGCTAGCGAGGAGACCCAGTACTTC. Its protein product is CASSLGASEETQYF.

This chain links TRBV7-9 with TRBJ1-4; D remains ambiguous. Trimming pared 2 bases from V and 1 base from J, leaving 8 bases between. CDR1 is SEHNR, CDR2 FQNEAQ, per germline (reference sequence). This CDR3 is 15 amino acids long. The CDR3 bases are TGTGCCAGCAGCTTAATGGCCAAAACTAATGAAAAACTGTTTTTT. This gives the protein CASSLMAKTNEKLFF.

This chain connects TRBV5-4 to TRBJ2-7, with D possibly matching TRBD1 (5 bases). Germline values: CDR1 SGHNT, CDR2 YYREEE (reference sequence). With 4 bases removed from V and 2 bases from J, the gap between germline ends came to 10 bases. The CDR3 is 13 residues long. This CDR3 is CASSRTQTYEQYF. As DNA, the CDR3 is TGTGCCAGCAGCCGGACACAAACCTACGAGCAGTACTTC. Based on the CDR3 plus reference TRBV5-4 and TRBJ2-7, the full variable domain is ETGVTQSPTHLIKTRGQQVTLRCSSQSGHNTVSWYQQALGQGPQFIFQYYREEENGRGNFPPRFSGLQFPNYSSELNVNALELDDSALYLCASSRTQTYEQYFGPGTRLTVT.

This clone is a singleton in its sample. The rearrangement joins TRBV7-2 to TRBJ2-1; 10 nucleotides agree with TRBD1. This CDR3 is 15 amino acids long. Germline V gene sequence: CDR1 SGHTA, CDR2 FQGNSA. J lost 2 bases, V lost 3 bases, and 1 base had no gene match. As DNA, the CDR3 is TGTGCCAGCAGCTTCGGACAGGGGGCCTACAATGAGCAGTTCTTC. It codes for CASSFGQGAYNEQFF. Using reference TRBV7-2 and TRBJ2-1 for the parts outside the CDR3, the full variable domain is GAGVSQSPSNKVTEKGKDVELRCDPISGHTALYWYRQSLGQGLEFLIYFQGNSAPDKSGLPSDRFSAERTGGSVSTLTIQRTQQEDSAVYLCASSFGQGAYNEQFFGPGTRLTVL.

The chain links TRBV19 to TRBJ2-3, with 8 nucleotides matching TRBD1. Trimming cost V 6 bases and J 4 bases; bases outside gene matches: 9. Germline V gives CDR1 LNHDA, CDR2 SQIVND (reference sequence). The CDR3 is 15 residues long. The CDR3: CASSPDRAGADTQYF. In DNA form, the CDR3 reads TGTGCCAGTAGCCCGGACAGGGCCGGAGCAGATACGCAGTATTTT.

The chain links TRBV9 to TRBJ2-1; TRBD2 might be the D (6 bases). Per the germline V gene, CDR1 is SGDLS and CDR2 is YYNGEE. Trimming pared 5 bases from V and 6 bases from J, leaving 18 bases between. The CDR3 runs 15 residues. The CDR3 loop reads CASSPLERAFNEQFF. CDR3 nucleotides: TGTGCCAGCAGTCCTTTGGAGCGGGCCTTCAATGAGCAGTTCTTC.

The chain couples TRBV9 to TRBJ2-1; D gene ambiguous. In germline, CDR1 is SGDLS, CDR2 YYNGEE. Trimming removed 5 bases from V and 6 bases from J, with 12 bases in between. This CDR3 has 13 residues. CDR3 in amino acids: CASSRSSGNEQFF. CDR3 coding DNA: TGTGCCAGCAGTAGATCGTCCGGCAATGAGCAGTTCTTC.

The chain employs TRBV2 and TRBJ2-1, with 13 nucleotides matching TRBD2. This CDR3 has 16 amino acids. The V and J ends lost 8 bases and 5 bases, in that order; junction bases with no gene match: 9. Per the germline V gene, CDR1 is SNHLY and CDR2 is FYNNEI. In DNA, the CDR3 is TGTGCCAGCCCCGGACTAGCGGGAGTTAACCACAATGAGCAGTTCTTC. Protein: CASPGLAGVNHNEQFF.

The chain links TRBV10-3 to TRBJ2-1, with unresolved D. V gave up 3 bases and J gave up 13 bases, with 13 bases separating them. The CDR3 is 12 residues long. Germline CDR1 reads ENHRY; CDR2 reads SYGVKD. In DNA form, the CDR3 reads TGTGCCATCAGTGATACTGCGGCATATCAGTTCTTC. This encodes CAISDTAAYQFF.

V gene TRBV6-5 combines with J gene TRBJ2-1; tentative D call: TRBD1 (5 bases). The germline CDR1 and CDR2 sequences are MNHEY and SVGAGI. CDR3 length: 16 amino acids. V lost 4 bases to trimming and J lost 5 bases, with 18 bases between them. CDR3 sequence reads: CASSSLTDASNNEQFF. CDR3 coding DNA: TGTGCCAGCAGTTCTCTGACAGATGCCTCAAACAATGAGCAGTTCTTC.

CDR3 sequence (DNA): TGTGCCAGCAGTTTTCAAGGACTCGGCTCCTACAATGAGCAGTTCTTC. Protein: CASSFQGLGSYNEQFF. The rearrangement joins TRBV13 to TRBJ2-1, with D perhaps matching TRBD2 (5 bases). V was cut by 6 bases and J by 0 bases, with 15 bases left in between. The CDR3 spans 16 residues. Germline CDR1 reads PRHDT; CDR2 reads FYEKMQ (reference sequence).

The rearrangement joins TRBV13 to TRBJ2-5; possibly TRBD2 for D (6 bases). This CDR3 is 14 amino acids long. Germline CDR1 reads PRHDT; CDR2 reads FYEKMQ (reference sequence). Trimming left V 4 bases short and J 2 bases short, with 11 bases between. The CDR3 DNA is TGTGCCAGCAGCTGGAGGGTGGTACAAGAGACCCAGTACTTC. Translating gives CASSWRVVQETQYF.